This T cell receptor (beta chain) emerged from a study of response to subunit inactivated influenza vaccine. Whole-study results and caveats: That few new T cells are recruited by each seasonal influenza vaccination was the authors' suggestion.

About this clonotype itself: Its target is unknown.

One entry per CDR3 protein, called by TCRdb with MiXCR from the RT-PCR reads. The repertoire holds some 800,000 distinct CDR3 sequences, with about 20% as singletons. Trimming pared 6 bases from V and 3 bases from J, leaving 19 bases between. CDR3 length: 16 residues. The germline CDR1 and CDR2 sequences are MNHEY and SVGEGT. Here the sequenced sample was PBMCs from blood, taken more than 4 days after vaccination. The clonotype originates from a man aged 45-65 years who received an inactivated influenza vaccine. This chain links TRBV6-2 or TRBV6-3 with TRBJ2-3, with D possibly being TRBD1 (6 bases). For the CDR3, the DNA is TGTGCCAGCAGACCATGGGACACGCCGGGGACAGATACGCAGTATTTT. Translating gives CASRPWDTPGTDTQYF.